The 32 T cell receptor beta chains below were found in one sample sequenced in a study of blood T cell repertoires in COVID-19. The assay was immunoSEQ multiplex PCR, and TCRdb's table has in-frame clones only and misses some. Of around 210,000 clones listed, about 90% are singletons. Sequencing was done on a sample of peripheral blood. Receptors originate from a man between 18 and 35 years old with active or convalescent COVID-19.

The rearrangement uses TRBV7-2 and TRBJ2-7; TRBD2 matches at 7 bases. Germline CDR1 SGHTA, CDR2 FQGNSA. This CDR3 is built from 16 residues. V dropped 5 bases and J dropped 3; count of bases not matched to a gene: 13. The CDR3 DNA is TGTGCCAGCAGCCCACTCCAAGCGGGACTGTACTACGAGCAGTACTTC. It yields the protein CASSPLQAGLYYEQYF.

The chain employs TRBV5-1 and TRBJ1-2; D gene uncertain. Trimming took off 4 bases at V and 6 bases at J, with 19 bases between the two ends. CDR3 length: 15 residues. Germline CDR1 and CDR2: SGHRS and YFSETQ. CDR3 sequence reads: CASSPELTRRDGYTF. DNA for the CDR3: TGCGCCAGCAGCCCCGAACTGACCAGGAGGGATGGCTACACCTTC. Using reference TRBV5-1 and TRBJ1-2 for the parts outside the CDR3, the full variable domain is KAGVTQTPRYLIKTRGQQVTLSCSPISGHRSVSWYQQTPGQGLQFLFEYFSETQRNKGNFPGRFSGRQFSNSRSEMNVSTLELGDSALYLCASSPELTRRDGYTFGSGTRLTVV.

This clone was picked up a small number of times. The V and J genes are TRBV5-4 and TRBJ1-6; D gene unclear. Trimming cost V 4 bases and J 8 bases, with 7 bases left between them. The germline V gene encodes CDR1 SGHNT and CDR2 YYREEE (reference sequence). This CDR3 has 12 amino acids. The CDR3 DNA reads TGTGCCAGCAGCCTACCGGATTCACCCCTCCACTTT. Its translation is CASSLPDSPLHF.

The rearrangement uses TRBV7-2 and TRBJ2-1; TRBD2 agrees at 14 bases. V lost 4 bases to trimming and J lost 4 bases; unmatched junction nucleotides: 3. The germline V gene encodes CDR1 SGHTA and CDR2 FQGNSA. This CDR3 comprises 16 residues. CDR3 sequence reads: CASSYGTSGRYNEQFF. The DNA for the CDR3 is TGTGCCAGCAGCTACGGGACTAGCGGGAGATACAATGAGCAGTTCTTC.

CDR3 sequence (DNA): TGCGCCAGCAGCCCGGGCCCGGGGACTGCTGGAAACACCATATATTTT. It encodes CASSPGPGTAGNTIYF. This chain connects TRBV4-3 to TRBJ1-3; tentative D call: TRBD1 (5 bases). Trimming removed 4 bases at V and 2 bases at J, with 15 bases between. Germline CDR1 is LGHNA and CDR2 is YSLEER. CDR3 length: 16 amino acids.

CDR3 sequence (DNA): TGTGCCAGCTCAGGGGCTAGCGGAACCACAGATACGCAGTATTTT. Its translation is CASSGASGTTDTQYF. The chain recombines TRBV18 with TRBJ2-3; 7 nucleotides agree with TRBD2. This CDR3 has 15 residues. Germline CDR1 is KGHSH and CDR2 is LQKENI. V was pared by 5 bases and J by 2 bases, with 7 bases of the junction left unmatched.

The genes are TRBV11-2 and TRBJ2-1, with unresolved D. The CDR3 extends over 12 amino acids. Deletions cut 3 bases from V and 8 bases from J, with 8 bases between. Germline V gene lookup returns CDR1 SGHAT and CDR2 FQNNGV. The CDR3 nucleotides read TGTGCCAGCAGCTTGGAGTCCCATGAGCAGTTCTTC. Residues: CASSLESHEQFF.

The chain recombines TRBV28 with TRBJ2-6; D gene ambiguous. The CDR3 covers 17 residues. The V gene lost 6 bases and the J gene lost 3 bases, with 18 bases spanning the gap. Per germline, CDR1 MDHEN and CDR2 SYDVKM. The CDR3 bases are TGTGCCAGCAGCCTCCGGTCCGTCCCGGGTGGGGCCAACGTCCTGACTTTC. Amino acids: CASSLRSVPGGANVLTF.

V gene TRBV6-2 or TRBV6-3 combines with J gene TRBJ1-3; D might be TRBD1 (5 bases). V lost 5 bases to trimming and J lost 4 bases, with 12 bases between them. The CDR3 spans 14 residues. Germline V gene lookup returns CDR1 MNHEY and CDR2 SVGEGT. For the CDR3, the DNA is TGTGCCAGCAGTCAACAGGTTTCGGGAAACACCATATATTTT. This translates into CASSQQVSGNTIYF.

The chain couples TRBV18 to TRBJ1-4, with a possible D match to TRBD1 (5 bases). CDR3 length equals 15 residues. V was cut by 1 base and J by 10 bases, with 16 bases left in between. Germline CDR1 and CDR2: KGHSH and LQKENI. The chain's CDR3 is CASSPQSGEPGKLFF. CDR3 sequence (DNA): TGTGCCAGCTCACCACAGTCGGGGGAGCCAGGAAAACTGTTTTTT.

V usage is TRBV30 and J usage is TRBJ2-7; TRBD1 matches at 9 bases. The germline V gene has CDR1 GTSNPN and CDR2 SVGIG (reference sequence). The CDR3 sequence is 14 residues long. Unmatched junction bases numbered 9, after V lost 5 bases and J lost 4 bases. Here the CDR3 reads CAWGTGTGIYEQYF. CDR3 coding DNA: TGTGCCTGGGGGACCGGGACAGGGATATACGAGCAGTACTTC.

Only one count was recorded for this clone. The chain has TRBV6-5 and TRBJ1-1, with a weak D call TRBD1 (6 bases). The CDR3 loop spans 12 amino acids. Trimming took 4 bases from V and 8 from J, leaving 11 bases between them. Germline CDR1 MNHEY, CDR2 SVGAGI. CDR3 loop: CASSSDRREAFF. CDR3 DNA sequence: TGTGCCAGCAGTTCGGACAGACGAGAAGCTTTCTTT.

The rearrangement joins TRBV7-9 to TRBJ2-5; 9 bases agree with TRBD1. V shed 3 bases, J shed 2 bases, and the junction held 4 bases outside the gene matches. CDR1 and CDR2 from the germline V gene are SEHNR and FQNEAQ (reference sequence). The CDR3 covers 15 residues. As DNA, the CDR3 is TGTGCCAGCAGCTTGGGGGGACAGGGACAAGAGACCCAGTACTTC. Its protein is CASSLGGQGQETQYF.

This chain joins TRBV5-1 and TRBJ2-2; the match to TRBD1 covers 8 bases. Per the germline V gene, CDR1 is SGHRS and CDR2 is YFSETQ. V shed 6 bases, J shed 4 bases, and the junction held 5 bases outside the gene matches. The CDR3 extends over 14 amino acids. CDR3 DNA: TGCGCCAGCACCCGGGACAGGAGCACCGGGGAGCTGTTTTTT. Its translation: CASTRDRSTGELFF.

V usage is TRBV28 and J usage is TRBJ2-3, with a tentative D call TRBD2 (7 bases). V lost 7 bases and J 2 bases, leaving 19 bases between the germline ends. Germline V lookup: CDR1 MDHEN, CDR2 SYDVKM. The CDR3 spans 16 residues. The CDR3 nucleotides read TGTGCCAGCACCACCGGTTGGGGGGGCTACACAGATACGCAGTATTTT. Protein sequence: CASTTGWGGYTDTQYF.

The rearrangement joins TRBV24-1 to TRBJ1-2, with D hard to call. This CDR3 is built from 13 residues. Between the trimmed V and J ends, which lost 4 bases and 8 bases, there was a span of 13 bases. CDR1 and CDR2 (germline): KGHDR, SFDVKD. CDR3: CATSEPTGRGYTF. The DNA of the CDR3 is TGTGCCACCAGTGAACCCACGGGTAGGGGCTACACCTTC.

The gene calls are TRBV18 and TRBJ1-6, with D possibly matching TRBD1 (5 bases). There are 12 residues in the CDR3. The germline CDR1 and CDR2 sequences are KGHSH and LQKENI. Deletions cut 6 bases from V and 12 bases from J, with 12 bases between. CDR3: CASSPGGEPLHF. CDR3 coding DNA: TGTGCCAGCTCTCCGGGGGGGGAACCCCTCCACTTT.

This sequence joins TRBV5-1 and TRBJ2-3, with D uncertain. The CDR3 has 16 residues. Trimming pared 4 bases from V and 4 bases from J, leaving 19 bases between. CDR1 and CDR2 from the germline V gene are SGHRS and YFSETQ. The CDR3 sequence: CASSPAATPLSDTQYF. Written as DNA, the CDR3 is TGCGCCAGCAGCCCCGCCGCGACTCCTCTCTCAGATACGCAGTATTTT.

V is TRBV19 and J is TRBJ1-1, with D uncertain. CDR3 size: 12 residues. Trimming removed 11 bases from V and 1 base from J, with 11 bases in between. The germline CDR1 and CDR2 sequences are LNHDA and SQIVND (reference sequence). The CDR3 loop is CASLRGNTEAFF. In DNA form, the CDR3 reads TGTGCCTCGCTGCGAGGGAACACTGAAGCTTTCTTT.

The V and J genes are TRBV6-2 or TRBV6-3 and TRBJ1-4; D perhaps matches TRBD1 (5 bases). Trimming stripped 2 bases from V and 3 bases from J, with 13 bases between. CDR3 length equals 16 residues. Germline loops: CDR1 MNHEY, CDR2 SVGEGT. CDR3: CASSYPSGEPNEKLFF. Written as DNA, the CDR3 is TGTGCCAGCAGTTACCCGTCGGGGGAACCTAATGAAAAACTGTTTTTT.

The V and J genes are TRBV2 and TRBJ2-7, with TRBD2 identical over 10 bases. The germline CDR1 and CDR2 sequences are SNHLY and FYNNEI. V dropped 6 bases and J dropped 2; count of bases not matched to a gene: 7. The length of the CDR3 is 15 residues. The CDR3 protein is CASRPGTSDAYEQYF. CDR3 bases: TGTGCCAGCAGGCCCGGGACTAGCGACGCCTACGAGCAGTACTTC.

This rearrangement joins TRBV27 to TRBJ2-1; 7 bases are a match to TRBD2. The germline V gene encodes CDR1 MNHEY and CDR2 SMNVEV (reference sequence). The CDR3 contains 15 residues. Unmatched junction bases numbered 8, after V lost 4 bases and J lost 5 bases. The CDR3 sequence is CASSYRPGLHNEQFF. For the CDR3, the DNA is TGTGCCAGCAGTTACCGTCCGGGACTACACAATGAGCAGTTCTTC.

V gene TRBV10-3 combines with J gene TRBJ1-2; D is perhaps TRBD1 (6 bases). Germline V gene sequence: CDR1 ENHRY, CDR2 SYGVKD. Trimming took off 3 bases at V and 3 bases at J, with 14 bases between the two ends. This CDR3 region has 15 residues. The CDR3 loop is CAISDGWTAHYGYTF. The CDR3 coding sequence is TGTGCCATCAGTGATGGGTGGACAGCCCACTATGGCTACACCTTC.

The V call is TRBV5-5, the J call TRBJ2-2; D ambiguous. V lost 0 bases and J 0 bases, leaving 6 bases between the germline ends. The CDR3 has 15 residues. The germline V gene encodes CDR1 SGHKS and CDR2 YYEKEE (reference sequence). The CDR3 here is CASSLAQTNTGELFF. In nucleotides, the CDR3 is TGTGCCAGCAGCTTGGCGCAGACGAACACCGGGGAGCTGTTTTTT.

The chain recombines TRBV5-1 with TRBJ1-3; 9 bases are a match to TRBD1. V shed 4 bases, J shed 7 bases, and the junction held 9 bases outside the gene matches. The CDR3 has 15 amino acids. Germline loops: CDR1 SGHRS, CDR2 YFSETQ. CDR3 nucleotides: TGCGCCAGCAGCCTAACCGGGACAGGGCGGAACACCATATATTTT. Translated, it gives CASSLTGTGRNTIYF.

The gene calls are TRBV6-5 and TRBJ2-1, with TRBD1 matching 9 bases. The ends lost 5 bases at V and 7 bases at J; junction bases unmatched: 9. The V gene's germline CDR1 is MNHEY and CDR2 SVGAGI. The CDR3 is 15 residues long. The CDR3, as DNA: TGTGCCAGCAGTCGGACTGGACAGGGGAGGAATGAGCAGTTCTTC. The encoded protein is CASSRTGQGRNEQFF.

V usage is TRBV21-1 and J usage is TRBJ2-7; the table assigns TRBD2, which was not confirmed against the DNA. TRBV21-1 is a pseudogene locus. The CDR3 spans 17 residues. CDR3 protein: CASSGKGLAGTSYEQYF. CDR3 nucleotides: TGTGCCAGCAGCGGCAAAGGACTAGCGGGAACCTCCTACGAGCAGTACTTC.

The rearrangement links TRBV3-1 (or the pseudogene TRBV3-2) to TRBJ2-3, with 10 bases fitting TRBD2. Germline V gene data show CDR1 as LGHDT and CDR2 as YNNKEL (reference sequence). The CDR3 is 16 residues long. The V segment lost 4 bases and the J segment 6 bases; nucleotides outside the gene matches: 10. The CDR3 nucleotides are TGTGCCAGCAGCCTTACTACTAGCGGGATGAGGGATACGCAGTATTTT. Translating gives CASSLTTSGMRDTQYF.

The V call is TRBV27, the J call TRBJ1-5; D perhaps matches TRBD1 (6 bases). CDR3 length: 13 amino acids. Germline V CDR1 and CDR2: MNHEY, SMNVEV (reference sequence). Trimming left V 5 bases short and J 7 bases short, with 12 bases between. The CDR3 sequence is CASSQTGSQPQHF. The CDR3 DNA follows: TGTGCCAGCAGTCAGACAGGTTCCCAGCCCCAGCATTTT.

The chain combines TRBV6-5 with TRBJ2-1; the match to TRBD2 covers 12 bases. Unmatched junction bases numbered 5, after V lost 8 bases and J lost 6 bases. The CDR3 runs 14 residues. Germline CDR1 is MNHEY and CDR2 is SVGAGI. The CDR3 region has the DNA TGTGCCAGCGGGGGACTAGCGGGTCGCAATGAGCAGTTCTTC. Its translation is CASGGLAGRNEQFF.

V and J are TRBV7-2 and TRBJ1-5; possible D gene TRBD1, 5 bases. CDR3 length: 15 amino acids. The germline V gene has CDR1 SGHTA and CDR2 FQGNSA. The V gene lost 3 bases and the J gene lost 3 bases, with 12 bases spanning the gap. The CDR3 loop is CASSFQGGNNQPQHF. CDR3 bases: TGTGCCAGCAGCTTCCAGGGAGGAAACAATCAGCCCCAGCATTTT.

This rearrangement joins TRBV2 to TRBJ2-3; tentative D call: TRBD2 (7 bases). V lost 4 bases to trimming and J lost 0 bases, with 11 bases between them. From germline, CDR1 is SNHLY and CDR2 FYNNEI. The CDR3 covers 15 residues. The CDR3 coding sequence is TGTGCCAGCAGTGGAGGGGGGGTTAGCACAGATACGCAGTATTTT. The encoded protein is CASSGGGVSTDTQYF.